These 25 T cell receptor beta chains were all obtained from the same sample, sequenced in a study of OX40 agonist ivuxolimab in advanced cancers. Produced via immunoSEQ multiplex PCR; TCRdb's table is partial and in-frame only. The sample has over 100,000 clones; roughly 91% are singletons. The source material was CD4+ or CD8+ T cells sorted from blood, sampled in a trial of the OX40 agonist ivuxolimab. The receptors were sampled from an adult with an advanced solid tumor such as melanoma, head and neck, liver or kidney cancer.

The genes are TRBV5-1 and TRBJ1-6; D might be TRBD1 (5 bases). The germline gives CDR1 SGHRS, CDR2 YFSETQ. The CDR3 totals 16 residues. Deletions cut 0 bases from V and 10 bases from J, with 17 bases between. The CDR3 DNA follows: TGCGCCAGCAGCTTGGTGGGGACCGCCTCGCCCTCACCCCTCCACTTT. Protein sequence: CASSLVGTASPSPLHF.

V gene TRBV19 combines with J gene TRBJ2-7; 13 bases align to TRBD2. Trimming at V came to 7 bases and at J to 5 bases, leaving 8 bases not matched to a gene. The CDR3 covers 15 residues. Germline V lookup: CDR1 LNHDA, CDR2 SQIVND (reference sequence). The CDR3 bases are TGTGCCAGTACCCTCGGGACTAGCGGGACGGACGAGCAGTACTTC. Protein sequence: CASTLGTSGTDEQYF.

The chain is built from TRBV2 and TRBJ2-3, with 15 bases lining up with TRBD2. This CDR3 region has 15 residues. V lost 8 bases and J lost 5; bases outside the gene matches: 5. Germline CDR1 reads SNHLY; CDR2 reads FYNNEI. The CDR3 sequence is CASDWTSGGEDTQYF. CDR3 in DNA: TGTGCCAGCGATTGGACTAGCGGGGGGGAAGATACGCAGTATTTT.

V and J are TRBV18 and TRBJ2-3, with a weak D call TRBD2 (6 bases). CDR3 length: 15 residues. V dropped 8 bases and J dropped 0 bases, with 15 bases sitting between them. Germline CDR1 is KGHSH and CDR2 is LQKENI. The DNA of the CDR3 is TGTGCCAGCCGACCCCTACGGGGGAGCACAGATACGCAGTATTTT. As protein: CASRPLRGSTDTQYF.

This chain uses TRBV19 with TRBJ2-3; 15 bases are a match to TRBD2. Looked up from germline, CDR1 is LNHDA and CDR2 is SQIVND (reference sequence). The V and J ends lost 8 bases and 6 bases, in that order; junction bases with no gene match: 0. This CDR3 has 13 residues. CDR3 in amino acids: CASGTSGRDTQYF. CDR3 in DNA: TGTGCCAGTGGGACTAGCGGGAGGGATACGCAGTATTTT.

This sequence joins TRBV5-1 and TRBJ1-5; 8 bases match TRBD1. V was pared by 5 bases and J by 4 bases, with 5 bases of the junction left unmatched. Germline CDR1 SGHRS, CDR2 YFSETQ. CDR3 length: 14 residues. The DNA of the CDR3 is TGCGCCAGCAGTCCCGGGACAGGTAATCAGCCCCAGCATTTT. Its protein is CASSPGTGNQPQHF.

The chain is built from TRBV7-8 and TRBJ2-5, with D possibly called TRBD1 or TRBD2 (5 bases each). Deletions cut 5 bases from V and 6 bases from J, with 19 bases between. Looked up from germline, CDR1 is SGHVS and CDR2 is FQNEAQ. The CDR3 is 15 residues long. The CDR3 here is CASSVGRFVIKTQYF. The CDR3 DNA is TGTGCCAGCAGCGTGGGACGGTTCGTAATAAAGACCCAGTACTTC.

This chain connects TRBV11-2 to TRBJ2-7; possibly TRBD1 for D (5 bases). Trimming removed 1 base from V and 2 bases from J, with 6 bases in between. Germline CDR1 reads SGHAT; CDR2 reads FQNNGV. CDR3 length: 13 amino acids. The CDR3 coding sequence is TGTGCCAGCAGCTTAGGGGGCACCTACGAGCAGTACTTC. Translation gives CASSLGGTYEQYF. The entire variable domain, with the rest obtained from reference TRBV11-2 and TRBJ2-7, is as follows: EAGVAQSPRYKIIEKRQSVAFWCNPISGHATLYWYQQILGQGPKLLIQFQNNGVVDDSQLPKDRFSAERLKGVDSTLKIQPAKLEDSAVYLCASSLGGTYEQYFGPGTRLTVT.

V is TRBV6-6 and J is TRBJ1-1; 8 bases fit TRBD1. The CDR3 runs 12 residues. The V gene's germline CDR1 is MNHNY and CDR2 SVGAGI (reference sequence). V lost 6 bases to trimming and J lost 11 bases; unmatched junction nucleotides: 8. The CDR3 region is CASRPDRGEAFF. The CDR3 DNA reads TGTGCCAGCAGACCCGACAGGGGTGAGGCTTTCTTT.

V and J are TRBV6-1 and TRBJ1-3; possible D gene TRBD1, 5 bases. Germline V gene sequence: CDR1 MNHNS, CDR2 SASEGT. The length of the CDR3 is 15 residues. V was clipped by 2 bases and J by 4 bases, with 12 bases between them. The CDR3 DNA reads as TGTGCCAGCAGTGAAAGCGGGGGTTACGGAAACACCATATATTTT. It encodes CASSESGGYGNTIYF.

The count of this clone is one. The chain uses TRBV5-8 and TRBJ1-3; the D gene is possibly TRBD1 (6 bases). CDR3 length equals 15 residues. The V and J ends lost 4 bases and 0 bases respectively, with 11 bases between them. The germline gives CDR1 SGHTS, CDR2 YDEGEE. The DNA for the CDR3 is TGTGCCAGCAGCCCGGGACAAACCTCTGGAAACACCATATATTTT. Translated: CASSPGQTSGNTIYF.

This chain uses TRBV2 with TRBJ2-3; weak D call: TRBD2 (5 bases). CDR1 and CDR2 (germline): SNHLY, FYNNEI. The V and J ends lost 8 bases and 6 bases respectively, with 9 bases between them. This CDR3 region has 11 residues. DNA of the CDR3: TGTGCCAGCGGAGGAGGCGATACGCAGTATTTT. It yields the protein CASGGGDTQYF.

This chain connects TRBV6-6 to TRBJ1-4; TRBD1 matches at 7 bases. V shed 5 bases and J 7 bases; nucleotides not matched to a gene: 7. Germline V lookup: CDR1 MNHNY, CDR2 SVGAGI (reference sequence). This CDR3 is built from 14 residues. The CDR3 sequence is CASSPTGSGEKLFF. The CDR3, as DNA: TGTGCCAGCAGTCCGACAGGGTCGGGTGAAAAACTGTTTTTT.

The chain combines TRBV5-1 with TRBJ2-1; no firm D call. This CDR3 comprises 15 residues. V shed 0 bases and J shed 6 bases, with 13 bases lying between them. Germline-derived CDR1 and CDR2 are SGHRS and YFSETQ. CDR3: CASSLGVTPGNEQFF. The CDR3 DNA reads TGCGCCAGCAGCTTGGGGGTGACTCCGGGCAATGAGCAGTTCTTC.

The V gene is TRBV2, the J gene TRBJ1-2, with D unclear. V dropped 4 bases and J dropped 0 bases, with 9 bases sitting between them. CDR3 size: 14 residues. Germline-derived CDR1 and CDR2 are SNHLY and FYNNEI. This CDR3 reads CASSVNGANYGYTF. CDR3 nucleotide sequence: TGTGCCAGCAGTGTCAACGGAGCTAACTATGGCTACACCTTC.

This chain links TRBV19 with TRBJ1-4, with no clear D. This CDR3 has 15 amino acids. CDR1 is LNHDA and CDR2 is SQIVND in the germline V gene (reference sequence). Trimming pared 5 bases from V and 4 bases from J, leaving 14 bases between. CDR3 DNA sequence: TGTGCCAGTAGTCTCCAGGCAGGACTTAATGAAAAACTGTTTTTT. Residues: CASSLQAGLNEKLFF.

This chain connects TRBV6-1 to TRBJ1-2, with D maybe TRBD1 (5 bases). This CDR3 is 16 amino acids long. Per the germline V gene, CDR1 is MNHNS and CDR2 is SASEGT. V was trimmed by 3 bases and J by 4 bases, leaving 18 bases between them. The DNA for the CDR3 is TGTGCCAGCAGTGATTCAGCGACAGACTCCTTCTATGGCTACACCTTC. Translation: CASSDSATDSFYGYTF.

V is TRBV7-6 and J is TRBJ2-2; perhaps D is TRBD1 or TRBD2 (5 bases each). V was cut by 0 bases and J by 2 bases, with 10 bases left in between. This CDR3 contains 16 residues. CDR1 is SGHVS and CDR2 is FNYEAQ in the germline V gene. The CDR3 region is CASSLAFGGNTGELFF. The CDR3 nucleotides read TGTGCCAGCAGCTTAGCCTTTGGGGGTAACACCGGGGAGCTGTTTTTT.

V is TRBV11-2 and J is TRBJ2-1, with 7 bases lining up with TRBD2. Germline CDR1 reads SGHAT; CDR2 reads FQNNGV. The junction had 10 bases not matched to a gene; V was cut back by 6 bases and J by 5 bases. This CDR3 contains 15 residues. CDR3 sequence reads: CASRRYGGRNNEQFF. The CDR3, as DNA: TGTGCCAGCAGGAGGTATGGCGGGAGAAACAATGAGCAGTTCTTC.

The chain carries TRBV7-2 and TRBJ1-3, with D unresolved. The CDR3 has 16 residues. Trimming shortened V by 1 base and J by 0 bases, and 10 bases separated the two germline ends. Germline V gene data show CDR1 as SGHTA and CDR2 as FQGNSA. CDR3 sequence reads: CASSLGEIYSGNTIYF. The CDR3 region has the DNA TGTGCCAGCAGCTTAGGCGAGATCTACTCTGGAAACACCATATATTTT.

Concerning this clone itself: Compared with germline, one end of the junction differs, possibly owing to a read error. J is TRBJ2-7 and V is TRBV5-1, with TRBD2 matching over 13 bases. This CDR3 has 16 amino acids. CDR1 SGHRS and CDR2 YFSETQ come from the germline V gene. CDR3 nucleotides: TGTGCCAGCAGCACAAGGACTAGCGGGAGTTTTAACGAGCAGTACTTC. This gives the protein CASSTRTSGSFNEQYF.

The chain carries TRBV5-1 and TRBJ2-1, with unresolved D. CDR1 and CDR2 from the germline V gene are SGHRS and YFSETQ. The CDR3 is made up of 13 amino acids. Trimming removed 3 bases at V and 6 bases at J, with 10 bases between. The CDR3 sequence is CASSSISGNEQFF. The CDR3 DNA follows: TGCGCCAGCAGCTCTATTAGTGGCAATGAGCAGTTCTTC.

This chain connects TRBV7-2 to TRBJ1-4; 10 bases fit TRBD1. Germline lookup yields CDR1 SGHTA and CDR2 FQGNSA. V lost 5 bases and J lost 7; bases outside the gene matches: 10. The CDR3 runs 16 residues. The CDR3 region is CASSQASGQGVEKLFF. The CDR3 nucleotides read TGTGCCAGCAGCCAAGCCTCCGGACAGGGGGTTGAAAAACTGTTTTTT.

V gene TRBV9 combines with J gene TRBJ1-1; 8 bases map to TRBD1. This CDR3 contains 14 residues. Germline trimming cut 4 bases from V and 7 bases from J; bases unmatched to any gene: 9. The germline gives CDR1 SGDLS, CDR2 YYNGEE. The CDR3 protein is CASSLQGARGEAFF. In DNA form, the CDR3 reads TGTGCCAGCAGCCTCCAGGGGGCGAGGGGTGAAGCTTTCTTT.

This clone was detected once. The V and J genes are TRBV19 and TRBJ2-7; D perhaps matches TRBD2 (5 bases). Deletions cut 4 bases from V and 3 bases from J, with 10 bases between. This CDR3 region has 13 residues. Germline V gives CDR1 LNHDA, CDR2 SQIVND (reference sequence). The CDR3 reads CASSKARDYEQYF. The CDR3 coding sequence is TGTGCCAGTAGTAAGGCCCGGGACTACGAGCAGTACTTC.